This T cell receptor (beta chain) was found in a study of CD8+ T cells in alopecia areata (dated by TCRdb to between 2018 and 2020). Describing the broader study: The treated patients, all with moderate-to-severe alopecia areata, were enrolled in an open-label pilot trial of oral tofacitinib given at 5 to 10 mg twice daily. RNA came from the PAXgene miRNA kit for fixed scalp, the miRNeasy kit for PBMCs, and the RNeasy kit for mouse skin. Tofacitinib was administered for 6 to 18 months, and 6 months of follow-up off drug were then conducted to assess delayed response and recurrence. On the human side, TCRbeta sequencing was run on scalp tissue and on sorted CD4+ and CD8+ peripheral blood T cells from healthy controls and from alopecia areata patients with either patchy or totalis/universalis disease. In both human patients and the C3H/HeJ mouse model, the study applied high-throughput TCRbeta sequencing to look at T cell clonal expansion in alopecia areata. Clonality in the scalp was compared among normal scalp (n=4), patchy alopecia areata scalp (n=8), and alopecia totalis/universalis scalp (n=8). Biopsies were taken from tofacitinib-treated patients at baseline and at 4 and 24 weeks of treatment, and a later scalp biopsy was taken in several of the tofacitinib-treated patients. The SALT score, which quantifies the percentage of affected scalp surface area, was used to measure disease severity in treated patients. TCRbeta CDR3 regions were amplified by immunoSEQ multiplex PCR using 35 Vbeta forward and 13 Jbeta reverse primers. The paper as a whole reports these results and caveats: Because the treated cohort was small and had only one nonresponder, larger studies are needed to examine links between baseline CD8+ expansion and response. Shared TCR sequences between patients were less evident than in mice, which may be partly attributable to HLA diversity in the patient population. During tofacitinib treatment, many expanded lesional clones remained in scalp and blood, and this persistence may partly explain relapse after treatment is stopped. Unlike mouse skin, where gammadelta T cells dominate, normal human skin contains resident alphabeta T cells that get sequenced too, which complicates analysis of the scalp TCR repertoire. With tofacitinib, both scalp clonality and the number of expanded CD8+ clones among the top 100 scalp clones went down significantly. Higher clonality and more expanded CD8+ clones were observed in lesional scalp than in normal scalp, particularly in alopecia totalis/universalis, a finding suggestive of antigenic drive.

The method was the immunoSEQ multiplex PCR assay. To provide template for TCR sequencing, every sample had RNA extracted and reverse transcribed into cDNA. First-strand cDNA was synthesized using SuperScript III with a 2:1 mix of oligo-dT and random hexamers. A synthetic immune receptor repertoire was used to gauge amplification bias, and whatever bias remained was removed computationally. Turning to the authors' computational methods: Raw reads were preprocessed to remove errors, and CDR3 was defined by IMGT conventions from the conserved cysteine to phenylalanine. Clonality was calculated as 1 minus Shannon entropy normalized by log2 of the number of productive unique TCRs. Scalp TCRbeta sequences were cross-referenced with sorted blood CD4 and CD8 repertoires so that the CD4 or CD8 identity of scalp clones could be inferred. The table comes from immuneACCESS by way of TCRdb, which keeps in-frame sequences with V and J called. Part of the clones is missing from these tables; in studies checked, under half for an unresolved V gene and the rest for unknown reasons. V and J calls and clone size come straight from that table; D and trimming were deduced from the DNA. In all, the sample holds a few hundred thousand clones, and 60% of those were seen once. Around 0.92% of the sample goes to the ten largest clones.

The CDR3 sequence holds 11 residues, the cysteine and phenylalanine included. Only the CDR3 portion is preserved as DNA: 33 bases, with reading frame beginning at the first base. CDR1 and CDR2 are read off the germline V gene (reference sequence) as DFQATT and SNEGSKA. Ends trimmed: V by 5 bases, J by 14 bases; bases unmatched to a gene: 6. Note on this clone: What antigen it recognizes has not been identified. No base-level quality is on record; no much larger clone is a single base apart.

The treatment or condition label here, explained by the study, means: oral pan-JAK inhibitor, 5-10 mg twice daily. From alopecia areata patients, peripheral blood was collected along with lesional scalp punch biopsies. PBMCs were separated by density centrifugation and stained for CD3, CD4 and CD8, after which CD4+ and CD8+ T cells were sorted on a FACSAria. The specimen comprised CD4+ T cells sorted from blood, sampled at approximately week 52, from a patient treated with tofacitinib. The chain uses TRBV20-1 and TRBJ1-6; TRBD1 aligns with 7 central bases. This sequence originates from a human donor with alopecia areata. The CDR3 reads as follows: CSAYGDRALHF. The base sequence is TGCAGTGCTTATGGTGACAGGGCCCTCCACTTT.